Listed below are T cell receptor beta chains from one sample, sequenced in a study of T cells after yellow fever vaccination. TCRdb processed the 5' RACE reads anew with MiXCR; each CDR3 protein has one entry. The data show about 22,000 distinct CDR3 sequences, roughly 5.6% seen once. The starting material was PBMCs, either bulk or a sorted T-cell subset (CD4+, CD8+, memory, or dextramer-sorted; not recorded which), obtained approximately 40 days after the first yellow fever vaccination. The receptors derive from a man younger than 35 who received the YFV17D yellow fever vaccine. Both conserved end residues are trimmed from each CDR3.

>TRBV11-2|TRBJ2-3
ASSSWTGGADTQY
>TRBV12-3/TRBV12-4|TRBJ1-6
ASSPEYNSPLH
>TRBV5-1|TRBJ2-3
ASKRAGGDTQY
>TRBV30|TRBJ1-1
ACWDRGTEAF
>TRBV20-1|TRBJ1-4
SARDRRGEGEKLF
>TRBV7-2|TRBJ2-5
ASRAASVKTQY
>TRBV9|TRBJ1-3
ASSPFEGSSGNTIY
>TRBV2|TRBJ1-1
ASPAGDATEAF
>TRBV19|TRBJ1-5
ASSRGYGQPQH
>TRBV4-2|TRBJ1-6
ASSQGQGYSPLH
>TRBV12-3/TRBV12-4|TRBJ2-7
ASTQTGTGLYEQY
>TRBV19|TRBJ2-1
ASSGGWTSGYNEQF
>TRBV10-3|TRBJ2-2
AISVTSGGRTGELF
>TRBV30|TRBJ1-5
AWEPGTNQPQH
>TRBV12-3/TRBV12-4|TRBJ1-5
ASRLQGSSNQPQH
>TRBV4-3|TRBJ2-2
ASSHITGLAGIITGELF
>TRBV5-1|TRBJ1-6
ASSFGAGDSPLH
>TRBV7-3|TRBJ2-3
ASSLGGGEGTQY
>TRBV6-2/TRBV6-3|TRBJ2-1
ASSPPRALGNEQF
>TRBV14|TRBJ1-4
ASSVGTGGEKLF
>TRBV6-5|TRBJ2-3
ASSHGTSTDTQY
>TRBV11-2|TRBJ1-2
ASSFRDGYT
>TRBV7-9|TRBJ2-1
ASSPDDGRSYNEQF
>TRBV5-5|TRBJ1-6
ASSLRIPDSPLH
>TRBV7-9|TRBJ2-7
ASSSRGRQGRSYEQY
>TRBV7-9|TRBJ1-6
ASSFGQGLYSPLH
>TRBV4-2|TRBJ2-4
ASSPGTSGIIY
>TRBV18|TRBJ2-7
ASSPPGSGGHYEQY
>TRBV13|TRBJ1-2
ASSLGTGGGYT
>TRBV29-1|TRBJ2-7
SVYTGSSYEQY
>TRBV25-1|TRBJ2-1
ASRDVNEQF
>TRBV19|TRBJ1-1
ASSSSGALNTEAF
>TRBV5-8|TRBJ2-1
ASSLSGTGVGEQF
>TRBV10-3|TRBJ2-2
AIGLAAGGELF
>TRBV20-1|TRBJ2-3
SARDPGGRPDTQY
>TRBV28|TRBJ2-5
ASSLGGRGRETQY
>TRBV6-2/TRBV6-3|TRBJ1-4
ASTRLDPWGQDAATNEKLF
>TRBV6-5|TRBJ2-7
ASSSSDGLRRPYEQY
>TRBV7-2|TRBJ1-2
ASSLLWDGYT
>TRBV20-1|TRBJ1-6
SARSGGSSYNSPLH
>TRBV9|TRBJ2-3
ASSVASGAPDTQY
>TRBV7-8|TRBJ2-7
ASSLSSGTGNYEQY
>TRBV5-1|TRBJ1-6
ASSPDGRGSYNSPLH
>TRBV5-6|TRBJ1-2
ASSFEANYGYT
>TRBV4-1|TRBJ2-1
ASSHPVVAAYNEQF
>TRBV2|TRBJ1-3
ASSAVDSGNTIY
>TRBV3-1|TRBJ2-3
ASSQVAGTDTQY
>TRBV7-2|TRBJ2-1
ASRPRGGGRYNEQF
>TRBV29-1|TRBJ2-1
SVDSQGNEQF
>TRBV20-1|TRBJ2-5
SARLWQETQY
>TRBV5-1|TRBJ1-2
ASSRGDRDRAGGYT
>TRBV11-2|TRBJ2-1
ASSPGGPSGGQPNEQF
>TRBV5-6|TRBJ1-6
ASSLTNSPLH
>TRBV13|TRBJ1-4
ASSPPGRKLF
>TRBV5-1|TRBJ2-5
ASSSDTQETQY
>TRBV7-9|TRBJ1-2
ASSSIQGVYT
>TRBV5-5|TRBJ2-5
ASSFQTGEMRETQY
>TRBV7-2|TRBJ1-1
ASSLWTGDAEAF